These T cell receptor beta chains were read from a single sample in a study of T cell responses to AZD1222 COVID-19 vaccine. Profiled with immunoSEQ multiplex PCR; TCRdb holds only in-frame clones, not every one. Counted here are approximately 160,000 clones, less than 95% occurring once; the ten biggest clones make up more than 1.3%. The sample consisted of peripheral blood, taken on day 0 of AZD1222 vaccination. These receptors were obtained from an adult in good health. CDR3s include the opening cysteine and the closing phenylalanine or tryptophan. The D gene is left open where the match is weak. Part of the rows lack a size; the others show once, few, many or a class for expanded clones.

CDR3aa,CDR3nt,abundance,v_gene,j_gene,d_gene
CASSDFRGPGYTF,TGTGCCAGCAGTGACTTTAGGGGCCCTGGCTACACCTTC,.,TRBV2,TRBJ1-2,.
CASSIQGNEQFF,TGTGCCAGTAGTATCCAGGGAAATGAGCAGTTCTTC,.,TRBV19,TRBJ2-1,.
CASSHREQGAGGYTF,TGTGCCAGCAGCCACCGGGAACAGGGGGCAGGTGGCTACACCTTC,.,TRBV27,TRBJ1-2,TRBD1
CASSRLAGGLNEQFF,TGTGCCAGCAGCCGTTTGGCGGGGGGGCTAAATGAGCAGTTCTTC,.,TRBV3-1/TRBV3-2,TRBJ2-1,TRBD2
CASSWGSGGETQYF,TGTGCCAGCAGCTGGGGATCCGGCGGGGAGACCCAGTACTTC,.,TRBV7-3,TRBJ2-5,.
CASSYSSNRNTEAFF,TGTGCCAGCAGTTATTCTTCCAACAGGAACACTGAAGCTTTCTTT,.,TRBV6-5,TRBJ1-1,.
CAPRAQEELFF,TGTGCCCCTCGGGCTCAAGAGGAGCTGTTTTTT,once,TRBV6-4,TRBJ2-2,.
CASSSGFRGLNSPLHF,TGTGCCAGCAGTTCAGGATTCAGGGGGTTAAATTCACCCCTCCACTTT,.,TRBV28,TRBJ1-6,TRBD1
CASSFTGYGYTF,TGTGCCAGCAGCTTCACCGGGTATGGCTACACCTTC,.,TRBV7-2,TRBJ1-2,.
CAWSVITYNEQFF,TGTGCCTGGAGTGTAATCACCTACAATGAGCAGTTCTTC,.,TRBV30,TRBJ2-1,.
CASSFIGDGGSYGYTF,TGTGCCAGCAGCTTCATCGGGGACGGCGGGAGCTATGGCTACACCTTC,.,TRBV7-2,TRBJ1-2,.
CASSIDNRQGSSTDTQYF,TGTGCCAGTAGTATAGATAACCGACAGGGGTCTAGCACAGATACGCAGTATTTT,few,TRBV19,TRBJ2-3,TRBD1
CASSQDFRAALGYTF,TGCGCCAGCAGCCAAGATTTTAGGGCGGCGCTGGGCTACACCTTC,.,TRBV4-1,TRBJ1-2,.
CASSHLDRARTYGYTF,TGTGCCAGCAGCCATCTAGACAGGGCCAGAACGTATGGCTACACCTTC,.,TRBV4-2,TRBJ1-2,TRBD1
CASSSWGLAGGDTQYF,TGTGCCAGCAGCTCCTGGGGACTAGCGGGGGGTGATACGCAGTATTTT,.,TRBV7-2,TRBJ2-3,TRBD2
CASSFGGPGRNYGYTF,TGTGCCAGCAGCTTCGGGGGGCCGGGGAGGAACTATGGCTACACCTTC,.,TRBV11-3,TRBJ1-2,.
CASSLSGEIYLQYF,TGTGCCAGCAGTTTATCAGGGGAGATCTATCTCCAGTACTTC,once,TRBV28,TRBJ2-7,.
CASSLSGQGESEAFF,TGCGCCAGCAGCCTATCTGGACAGGGAGAATCTGAAGCTTTCTTT,.,TRBV5-1,TRBJ1-1,TRBD1
CASSAMSPNSPLHF,TGTGCCAGCAGCGCTATGTCCCCTAATTCACCCCTCCACTTT,.,TRBV7-9,TRBJ1-6,.
CASSFGRTPGNTIYF,TGTGCCAGCAGCTTCGGTCGGACGCCTGGAAACACCATATATTTT,once,TRBV7-9,TRBJ1-3,.
CASSPGTPGGGELFF,TGTGCCAGCAGCCCAGGGACTCCTGGGGGCGGGGAGCTGTTTTTT,.,TRBV5-4,TRBJ2-2,.
CASSRDRALDEQYF,TGTGCCAGCAGTAGGGACAGGGCGTTGGACGAGCAGTACTTC,.,TRBV2,TRBJ2-7,TRBD1
CASSSQIYGYTF,TGTGCCAGCAGCTCGCAGATCTATGGCTACACCTTC,.,TRBV5-4,TRBJ1-2,.
CSAQTVLNTEAFF,TGCAGCGCCCAGACAGTGCTGAACACTGAAGCTTTCTTT,.,TRBV29-1,TRBJ1-1,.
CASRGVGLDEQYF,TGTGCCAGTAGGGGAGTGGGGTTGGACGAGCAGTACTTC,.,TRBV19,TRBJ2-7,.
CASPAKGPRGKLFF,TGTGCAAGTCCCGCGAAAGGTCCTCGCGGAAAACTGTTTTTT,.,TRBV12-2,TRBJ1-4,.
CASSLVDYGYTF,TGTGCCAGCAGTTTGGTCGACTATGGCTACACCTTC,few,TRBV12-3/TRBV12-4,TRBJ1-2,.
CASSLWAQNQNYGYTF,TGTGCCAGCAGTTTGTGGGCACAGAATCAGAACTATGGCTACACCTTC,.,TRBV28,TRBJ1-2,.
CASSQTGLWQPQHF,TGTGCCAGCAGCCAAACAGGGTTGTGGCAGCCCCAGCATTTT,once,TRBV27,TRBJ1-5,.
CASSLGLPYSNQPQHF,TGTGCCAGCAGCTTGGGTCTACCTTATAGCAATCAGCCCCAGCATTTT,.,TRBV5-6,TRBJ1-5,.
CASSYGGQSYGYTF,TGTGCCAGCAGTTACGGGGGGCAGAGCTATGGCTACACCTTC,once,TRBV6-5,TRBJ1-2,.
CASSIGQKNSPLHF,TGTGCCAGTAGTATAGGTCAGAAGAATTCACCCCTCCACTTT,.,TRBV19,TRBJ1-6,.
CASSLLERETQYF,TGTGCCAGCAGCTTGTTGGAGAGAGAGACCCAGTACTTC,.,TRBV5-6,TRBJ2-5,.
CASSPQGGWEKLFF,TGTGCCAGCTCACCACAAGGGGGCTGGGAAAAACTGTTTTTT,.,TRBV18,TRBJ1-4,TRBD1
CASSLMVSGGFYEQYF,TGTGCCAGCAGTTTAATGGTTAGCGGGGGATTCTACGAGCAGTACTTC,.,TRBV28,TRBJ2-7,TRBD2
CATSQTDNYGYTF,TGTGCCACCTCTCAGACAGATAACTATGGCTACACCTTC,.,TRBV21-1,TRBJ1-2,.
CASSLADREITDTQYF,TGTGCCAGCAGCTTGGCTGACAGGGAAATAACAGATACGCAGTATTTT,.,TRBV5-5,TRBJ2-3,TRBD1
CASSPPASEAFF,TGTGCCAGCAGTCCCCCGGCATCTGAAGCTTTCTTT,few,TRBV28,TRBJ1-1,.
CASSQTGTYNSPLHF,TGTGCCAGCAGCCAGACAGGGACCTATAATTCACCCCTCCACTTT,.,TRBV5-6,TRBJ1-6,TRBD1
CASSLVPGANSPLHF,TGCGCCAGCAGCTTGGTGCCAGGAGCGAATTCACCCCTCCACTTT,.,TRBV5-1,TRBJ1-6,.
CASTPGAVYQPQHF,TGTGCATCAACCCCGGGGGCGGTTTATCAGCCCCAGCATTTT,.,TRBV19,TRBJ1-5,.
CASSWGGGTVGDEQYF,TGCGCCAGCAGCTGGGGGGGTGGGACAGTGGGAGACGAGCAGTACTTC,.,TRBV5-1,TRBJ2-7,.
CSASIPGSGNTIYF,TGCAGTGCTAGTATTCCAGGCTCTGGAAACACCATATATTTT,.,TRBV20-1,TRBJ1-3,.
CASSFRQGAYNEQFF,TGTGCCAGCAGCTTTCGACAGGGCGCCTACAATGAGCAGTTCTTC,.,TRBV5-4,TRBJ2-1,TRBD1